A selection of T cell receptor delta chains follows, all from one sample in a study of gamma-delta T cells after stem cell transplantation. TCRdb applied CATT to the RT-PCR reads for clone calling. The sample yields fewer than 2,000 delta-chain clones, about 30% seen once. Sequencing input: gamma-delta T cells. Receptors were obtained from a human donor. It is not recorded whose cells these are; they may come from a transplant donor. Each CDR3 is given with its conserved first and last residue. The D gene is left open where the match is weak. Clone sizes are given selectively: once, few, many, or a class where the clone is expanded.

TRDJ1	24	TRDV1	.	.	TGTGCTCTTGGGGAACTAGTATCATTTAGTCCTACCCTTTTACTTGGGACGTACACCGATAAACTCATCTTT	CALGELVSFSPTLLLGTYTDKLIF
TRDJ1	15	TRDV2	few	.	TGTGCCTGTGACGGACTGGGAATTAGGGCCGATAAACTCATCTTT	CACDGLGIRADKLIF
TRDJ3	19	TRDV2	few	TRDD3	TGTGCCTGTGACGGAGTACTGGGGGATAACTTCCGGGACACCCGACAGATGTTTTTC	CACDGVLGDNFRDTRQMFF
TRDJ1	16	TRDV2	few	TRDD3	TGTGCCTGTTCCGGACTGGGGGAGTTCGAGACCGATAAACTCATCTTT	CACSGLGEFETDKLIF
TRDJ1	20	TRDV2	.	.	TGTGCCTGTGACACGCTTTCCTCCGGGGAGACTGATTGTAGTACCGATAAACTCATCTTT	CACDTLSSGETDCSTDKLIF
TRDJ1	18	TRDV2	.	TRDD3	TGTGCCTGTGAGTCCCTGGGGGATGGCGGCCCTGGGGCCGATAAACTCATCTTT	CACESLGDGGPGADKLIF
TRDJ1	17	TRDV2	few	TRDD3	TGTGCCTGTGACCCCGTACTGGGGGTCCCTAACACCGATAAACTCATCTTT	CACDPVLGVPNTDKLIF
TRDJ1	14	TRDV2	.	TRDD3	TGTGCCTGTGACCCCTTACTGGGGGATACGGGACTCATCTTT	CACDPLLGDTGLIF
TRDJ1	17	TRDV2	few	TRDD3	TGTGCCTGTGACACCGTTCTGGGGGGGGCGTACACCGATAAACTCATCTTT	CACDTVLGGAYTDKLIF
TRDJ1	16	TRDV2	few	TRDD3	TGTGCCTGTGACAAGCTGGGGGCTTTGGGAACCGATAAACTCATCTTT	CACDKLGALGTDKLIF
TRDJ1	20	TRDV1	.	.	TGCGCTCTTGGGGAACTCAACGATTCCTACTGGGGACCCCAGCCCCATAAACTCATCTTT	CALGELNDSYWGPQPHKLIF
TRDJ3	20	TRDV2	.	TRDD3	TGTGCCTGTGACACCGCGACTGGGGGATTACGCTCCTGTGACACCCGACAGATGTTTTTC	CACDTATGGLRSCDTRQMFF
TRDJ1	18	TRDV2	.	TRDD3	TGTGCCTGTGACTCGGTACCGGGGGATACCCGATACACCGATAAACTCATCTTT	CACDSVPGDTRYTDKLIF
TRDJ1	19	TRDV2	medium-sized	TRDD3	TGTGCCTGTGACACCGTGGGTGGGGGATACGCGGAACCCACCGATAAACTCATCTTT	CACDTVGGGYAEPTDKLIF
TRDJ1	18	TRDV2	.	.	TGTGCCTGTGACACCGTATCCCCCCCGAATCCGTACACCGATAAACTCATCTTT	CACDTVSPPNPYTDKLIF
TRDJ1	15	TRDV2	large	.	TGTGCCTGTGACCCGGCTGGGGAAGTGATCGATAAACTCATCTTT	CACDPAGEVIDKLIF